The T cell receptor beta chain described here comes from a study of Graves' ophthalmopathy and Graves' hyperthyroidism (dated 2018 in TCRdb). For the wider study: Peripheral blood was collected at initial diagnosis, before any treatment. The independent validation cohort included approximately 19 hyperthyroidism patients plus 17 patients who later progressed from hyperthyroidism to ophthalmopathy. In about six hyperthyroidism patients, the T-cell repertoires found in thyroid tissue were compared with those found in blood. In total, 135 blood samples were TCR-sequenced: some 40 ophthalmopathy, some 75 hyperthyroidism and 17 hyperthyroidism-to-ophthalmopathy patients. Following sample collection, hyperthyroidism patients were given methimazole at a starting dose of 30 mg daily, and ophthalmopathy patients were given high-dose intravenous methylprednisolone. To explore V-J signatures that separate ophthalmopathy from hyperthyroidism, a discovery set of about 96 patients was enrolled, consisting of 43 with ophthalmopathy and approximately 60 with stable hyperthyroidism. The study used TCR beta repertoire signatures to distinguish Graves' ophthalmopathy from Graves' hyperthyroidism and to predict progression to ophthalmopathy.

What the research found in general, with its limitations: The 13-signature model separated ophthalmopathy from stable hyperthyroidism with roughly 89% sensitivity and approximately 81% specificity in cross-validation, and 80%/75% in the test set. In validation, the model predicted ophthalmopathy progression with more than 55% sensitivity and roughly 72% specificity; roughly 12 predicted patients were CT-confirmed with GO in a median of approximately six months. Most expanded thyroid clonotypes with a frequency above 0.001 also appeared in blood, which suggests that blood repertoires may reflect the immune response in the thyroid. No statistical method was used to predetermine the sample size, and group allocation was not hidden from the investigators.

Remarks on this clonotype: Which antigen it targets is not known. One base away there is no much larger clone; base qualities are not given.

For CDR1 and CDR2, the germline V gene lists SGHVS and FQNEAQ. CDR3 length: 13 amino acids, cysteine to phenylalanine. This entry keeps only the CDR3 DNA: 39 bases, framed from base 1. V drops 9 bases and J drops 1 base, leaving 9 bases in between. Ophthalmopathy patients were characterized by moderately to severely active disease, a Clinical Activity Score of at least 3, a NOSPECS grade of at least 4, and a disease duration under 3 months. Patients with other autoimmune diseases, uncontrolled infections, pregnancy or lactation were excluded from the study. Diagnosis relied on clinical symptoms, serum thyroxine, TRAb, thyroid ultrasound and orbital computed tomography. PBMCs were isolated from about 10 ml of fresh peripheral blood by Ficoll-Paque density gradient centrifugation. Total RNA was extracted using Trizol reagent, and RNA quality was checked on an Agilent 2100 Bioanalyzer. For repertoire sequencing, TCR beta CDR3 regions were amplified from RNA transcripts. HTBI primers and the Qiagen OneStep RT-PCR kit were used in a first-round RT-PCR, which was followed by a second-round multiplex PCR, size selection and purification. Sequencing of the libraries was carried out on an Illumina HiSeq2000 in paired-end mode with 100 bp reads. The paper's data handling went like this. SOAPnuke was used to process the reads, removing any read that contained adapters or uncalled bases, had a mean Phred below 15, or lacked an exact match to the constant primer or identifier. COPE v1.2.5 was used to merge the high-quality paired reads. Unique nucleotide sequences were defined as clonotypes and aligned to IMGT TRB V, D and J references using MiTCR v1.1. Analysis was restricted to V-J combinations with a frequency above 0.0001, which covered roughly 99% of repertoires. For each V-J combination, a TCR clonal expansion and chaos score was defined as F50 clonal expansion divided by the chaos observed in the TCRdist matrix. Welch's t-statistics and random forest were used to reduce the features to about a dozen V-J combinations, which were then used as input to a naive Bayes classifier. The Morisita-Horn index was used to measure how similar the thyroid and blood repertoires were. Using fastp at Q25 and MiXCR, TCRdb reprocessed the public reads and kept productive beta chains. Records with the same CDR3 protein are collapsed into one entry carrying the most frequent genes and DNA. The V and J calls and clone size are TCRdb's, not the authors'. For this sample the table gives around 600,000 distinct CDR3 sequences, of which more than 40% were detected only once. Roughly 3% of the sample is in the top ten clones.

The chain is assembled from TRBV7-8 and TRBJ2-2, and TRBD1 may be the D gene, going by 5 matching bases. The sample was peripheral blood. The TCR comes from an adult man with Graves' ophthalmopathy. The CDR3 corresponds to CARDKLNTGELFF. The sequenced DNA: TGTGCCAGGGACAAACTGAACACCGGGGAGCTGTTTTTT.